One T cell receptor beta chain is described in this entry. This entry comes from a study of T cell changes during pregnancy in multiple sclerosis. The protocol was immunoSEQ multiplex PCR, while the TCRdb copy is restricted to in-frame clones and leaves out a portion. The sample carries 48,000 or so clones, 94% recorded once. Material: CD4+ T cells from peripheral blood mononuclear cells, obtained in the first trimester of pregnancy. This TCR was sampled from a female donor with multiple sclerosis, enrolled in a pregnancy study.

The CDR3 sequence: CASSLETQYF. The CDR3 nucleotides are TGTGCCAGCAGCTTAGAGACCCAGTACTTC. The chain links TRBV2 to TRBJ2-5, with D uncertain. Germline CDR1 is SNHLY and CDR2 is FYNNEI. CDR3 length: 10 residues. V shed 6 bases and J shed 4 bases, with 3 bases lying between them.